This TCR beta chain appears in the sequencing data of a study of blood T cells in healthy people across ages. This clonotype was observed at least ten times. A J-beta primer mix and a sample-barcoded 5' primer were used in a second PCR of about 6 to 12 cycles. Each TCR beta cDNA got a 12-nucleotide random molecular identifier. TCRdb processed the 5' RACE reads anew with MiXCR; each CDR3 protein has one entry. The sample has about 1.6 million distinct CDR3 sequences; about 35% are singletons. This CDR3 is built from 16 residues. The ends lost 0 bases at V and 4 bases at J; junction bases unmatched: 6. The germline gives CDR1 LGHDT, CDR2 YNNKEL (reference sequence).

The rearrangement joins TRBV3-1 to TRBJ2-1; TRBD2 matches at 7 bases. This clonotype was obtained from a woman in her 30s in good health. The sample consisted of blood. The CDR3 is CASSQDLGRSYNEQFF. Written as DNA, the CDR3 is TGTGCCAGCAGCCAAGATCTCGGGAGGTCTTACAATGAGCAGTTCTTC.